The source of this T cell receptor beta chain is a study of cytomegalovirus exposure and HLA in healthy donors. Study-wide results and limits: Most of the TCR beta V segments (in an earlier analysis) were productive either about 90% or about 30% of the time.

13 Jbeta primers and 60 Vbeta primers were used for the PCR. The assay was immunoSEQ multiplex PCR, and TCRdb's table has in-frame clones only and misses some. The sample carries around 90,000 clones, about two thirds recorded once. A remark on this clone: Its antigen is as yet unknown.

These donors, healthy bone marrow donors, were studied. The CDR3 is 14 amino acids. Germline V gene sequence: CDR1 SGHDT, CDR2 YYEEEE. V gave up 4 bases and J gave up 1 base; unmatched junction bases: 4. V gene TRBV5-6 combines with J gene TRBJ2-7; 8 nucleotides line up with TRBD2. The receptor was derived from a boy between 10 and 17 years old in good health and CMV-seropositive. The sequenced material came from PBMCs. The CDR3: CASSPGTRSYEQYF. The CDR3 nucleotides read TGTGCCAGCAGCCCTGGGACTAGATCCTACGAGCAGTACTTC.